The entry that follows covers one T cell receptor beta chain sequence. This specimen belongs to a study of shared clonotypes between healthy human individuals. Repertoires were generated with immunoSEQ multiplex PCR, while TCRdb's copy carries only in-frame clones and drops some. In the table there are 2 million to 2.5 million clones, under 97% of which are singletons. The CDR3 is 16 amino acids. The V gene's germline CDR1 is SGHKS and CDR2 YYEKEE (reference sequence). Unmatched junction bases numbered 5, after V lost 0 bases and J lost 4 bases. Partitioning of CD4+ cells yielded a CD45RA+ naive subset and a CD45RA-negative memory subset.

The clonotype originates from a man aged 18 to 29 in good health. Sequenced: naive CD4+ T cells sorted from blood. Documented subset: CD45RA+ positively selected. J is TRBJ2-7 and V is TRBV5-5; 12 bases align to TRBD1. CDR3: CASSLALGQGAYEQYF. In DNA, the CDR3 is TGTGCCAGCAGCTTGGCGTTGGGACAGGGGGCTTACGAGCAGTACTTC.